One and the same sample provided the 28 T cell receptor beta chains below, sequenced in a study of graft-versus-host responses after intestinal transplantation (dated by TCRdb to about 2021). Libraries were made using the immunoSEQ multiplex PCR assay. TCRdb took over this immuneACCESS table, retaining in-frame rearrangements with V and J assigned. Such tables are incomplete; in checked studies, under half of the missing clones stem from an unresolved V gene, and the remainder is unexplained. The sample data list more than 30,000 clones, and approximately 86% of these were observed just once. The top ten clones comprise 18% of the sample. Dithiothreitol, EDTA incubations and collagenase D digestion were used to isolate intraepithelial and lamina propria lymphocytes from graft specimens. The sequencing here drew on ileum tissue, taken around seven months after intestinal transplant. The receptors derive from a human patient who received an intestinal transplant, so some T cells may come from the graft donor.

The chain's CDR3 is CASSLVGTGIYEQYF. CDR3 in DNA: TGCGCCAGCAGCTTAGTAGGGACAGGGATCTACGAGCAGTACTTC. The chain employs TRBV5-1 and TRBJ2-7; TRBD1 matches at 9 bases. Trimming at V came to 2 bases and at J to 3 bases, leaving 6 bases not matched to a gene. In germline, CDR1 is SGHRS, CDR2 YFSETQ. The CDR3 is made up of 15 amino acids.

Only one count was recorded for this clone. This CDR3 is also generated by other DNA sequences in the sample. This chain connects TRBV27 to TRBJ2-3; D remains unclear. The CDR3 is 13 residues long. In germline, CDR1 is MNHEY, CDR2 SMNVEV (reference sequence). V was trimmed by 2 bases and J by 0 bases, leaving 3 bases between them. The CDR3 spells CASSLGSTDTQYF. The DNA of the CDR3 is TGTGCCAGCAGTTTAGGTAGCACAGATACGCAGTATTTT.

This chain connects TRBV4-2 to TRBJ2-3; 7 bases fit TRBD2. CDR3 length: 16 residues. The V segment lost 1 base and the J segment 0 bases; nucleotides outside the gene matches: 4. Germline CDR1 is LGHNA and CDR2 is YNFKEQ. CDR3 coding DNA: TGTGCCAGCAGCCAAGTCGCGGGACTAAGCACAGATACGCAGTATTTT. This codes for CASSQVAGLSTDTQYF.

Of note for this clone: At the DNA level, this CDR3 is encoded by other sequences in the same sample as well. The rearrangement uses TRBV7-8 and TRBJ2-7; 9 bases map to TRBD1. Germline values: CDR1 SGHVS, CDR2 FQNEAQ. V lost 1 base to trimming and J lost 2 bases; unmatched junction nucleotides: 3. The CDR3 totals 15 residues. CDR3 residues: CASSLEGTGTYEQYF. The DNA for the CDR3 is TGTGCCAGCAGCTTAGAAGGGACAGGGACCTACGAGCAGTACTTC.

V and J are TRBV5-1 and TRBJ2-3; 10 bases match TRBD2. This CDR3 is 16 amino acids long. The trim removed 4 bases at V and 5 bases at J, leaving 10 bases unmatched. Germline V gene data show CDR1 as SGHRS and CDR2 as YFSETQ. CDR3 nucleotides: TGCGCCAGCAGCCGCCAAGCGGGGGGGCTGGGAGATACGCAGTATTTT. Translating it yields CASSRQAGGLGDTQYF.

CDR3 nucleotides: TGTGCCAGCAGCTTAGATCCTAGCGGGGGGGCCCGGGGGACCCAGTACTTC. It codes for CASSLDPSGGARGTQYF. This sequence joins TRBV11-2 and TRBJ2-5; 12 nucleotides line up with TRBD2. CDR1 is SGHAT and CDR2 is FQNNGV in the germline V gene. The CDR3 runs 17 residues. With 0 bases clipped from V and 7 bases from J, the junction kept 9 bases outside the gene matches.

The chain is built from TRBV27 and TRBJ2-1; 10 bases line up with TRBD2. J lost 9 bases, V lost 9 bases, and 5 bases had no gene match. CDR1 is MNHEY and CDR2 is SMNVEV in the germline V gene (reference sequence). There are 12 residues in the CDR3. The CDR3 loop is CASSGLASEQFF. The DNA for the CDR3 is TGTGCCAGTTCGGGACTAGCGAGTGAGCAGTTCTTC.

The sample holds one count of this clone. This same CDR3 is encoded by further DNA sequences in the sample. The CDR3 nucleotides read TGTGCCAGCAGCGTAGGGGGAGGAAACACCATATATTTT. The encoded protein is CASSVGGGNTIYF. V is TRBV9 and J is TRBJ1-3; D gene uncertain. The CDR3 spans 13 residues. CDR1 and CDR2 from the germline V gene are SGDLS and YYNGEE. Trimming stripped 0 bases from V and 4 bases from J, with 5 bases between.

The CDR3, as DNA: TGCGCCAGCAGCCCAGGAGGGGGCGGTCAGTATTACGAGCAGTACTTC. It yields the protein CASSPGGGGQYYEQYF. The chain combines TRBV5-1 with TRBJ2-7, with D perhaps TRBD1 (7 bases). The CDR3 is made up of 16 amino acids. Germline-derived CDR1 and CDR2 are SGHRS and YFSETQ. The germline V and J ends were trimmed by 4 bases and 4 bases, with 21 bases remaining between them.

The chain uses TRBV5-1 and TRBJ2-5; possibly TRBD2 for D (7 bases). The CDR3 is made up of 15 amino acids. The V end was cut by 1 base, the J end by 4 bases, with 14 bases between. From germline, CDR1 is SGHRS and CDR2 YFSETQ. The CDR3 nucleotides read TGCGCCAGCAGCTTGATTGGGGGAGGGGGAGAGACCCAGTACTTC. Its protein product is CASSLIGGGGETQYF.

This clone turned up a few times. The genes are TRBV27 and TRBJ2-2; no firm D call. This CDR3 has 16 amino acids. Per germline, CDR1 MNHEY and CDR2 SMNVEV (reference sequence). V lost 2 bases, J lost 0 bases, and 10 bases lay in between. The CDR3 loop reads CASSLGAQANTGELFF. The CDR3 nucleotides are TGTGCCAGCAGTTTAGGCGCACAAGCGAACACCGGGGAGCTGTTTTTT.

The chain has TRBV4-3 and TRBJ2-7; no clear D gene. Trimming pared 0 bases from V and 2 bases from J, leaving 14 bases between. The CDR3 consists of 16 residues. The V gene's germline CDR1 is LGHNA and CDR2 YSLEER. The DNA of the CDR3 is TGCGCCAGCAGCCAAGAAATCGGTAGGCGTGCCTACGAGCAGTACTTC. Amino acid sequence: CASSQEIGRRAYEQYF.

The chain is built from TRBV5-5 and TRBJ2-7, with D unclear. Germline V gene lookup returns CDR1 SGHKS and CDR2 YYEKEE (reference sequence). The CDR3 length is 12 residues. V dropped 1 base and J dropped 3 bases, with 5 bases sitting between them. The CDR3 protein is CASSLSDYEQYF. The CDR3 nucleotides are TGTGCCAGCAGCTTGTCCGACTACGAGCAGTACTTC.

The V gene is TRBV21-1, the J gene TRBJ1-4. TRBV21-1 is a pseudogene segment. The CDR3 spans 16 residues. CDR3 DNA: TGTGCCAGCAGCAAAGGGGGAGGAGGCACTAATGAAAAACTGTTTTTT. This translates into CASSKGGGGTNEKLFF.

J is TRBJ2-3 and V is TRBV29-1; 10 nucleotides agree with TRBD2. V shed 3 bases and J 2 bases; nucleotides not matched to a gene: 5. The CDR3 is 15 residues long. The germline CDR1 and CDR2 sequences are SQVTM and ANQGSEA. The CDR3 sequence: CSVEGAGGNTDTQYF. The CDR3 coding sequence is TGCAGCGTTGAGGGAGCGGGGGGGAACACAGATACGCAGTATTTT.

The chain uses TRBV20-1 and TRBJ2-7, with D uncertain. This CDR3 has 10 amino acids. Trimming removed 3 bases from V and 4 bases from J, with 4 bases in between. Per the germline V gene, CDR1 is DFQATT and CDR2 is SNEGSKA (reference sequence). CDR3 region: CSASNYEQYF. DNA of the CDR3: TGCAGTGCTAGTAATTACGAGCAGTACTTC.

V and J are TRBV29-1 and TRBJ2-3, with D unresolved. CDR3 length equals 16 residues. V dropped 4 bases and J dropped 2 bases, with 19 bases sitting between them. Germline V gene data show CDR1 as SQVTM and CDR2 as ANQGSEA. The DNA of the CDR3 is TGCAGCGTTGTAGTGTTTGGGTTTGGGATCACAGATACGCAGTATTTT. Its translation is CSVVVFGFGITDTQYF.

This chain connects TRBV27 to TRBJ2-5; D uncertain. V was clipped by 3 bases and J by 5 bases, with 13 bases between them. The germline gives CDR1 MNHEY, CDR2 SMNVEV (reference sequence). This CDR3 contains 14 residues. The CDR3 nucleotides are TGTGCCAGCAGTTTCCTCTCCTCCAGGGAGACCCAGTACTTC. This encodes CASSFLSSRETQYF.

The CDR3 spells CASSLWVGTDTQYF. The CDR3 nucleotides read TGTGCCAGCAGCTTATGGGTCGGCACAGATACGCAGTATTTT. The J gene is TRBJ2-3, the V gene TRBV7-3; no clear D gene. Between the trimmed V and J ends, which lost 2 bases and 1 base, there was a span of 7 bases. CDR3 length equals 14 residues. Germline CDR1 and CDR2: SGHTA and FQGTGA.

The chain is built from TRBV4-2 and TRBJ2-3; no firm D call. This CDR3 spans 13 amino acids. V dropped 3 bases and J dropped 3 bases, with 7 bases sitting between them. In germline, CDR1 is LGHNA, CDR2 YNFKEQ. The CDR3 spells CASSQIRTDTQYF. The CDR3 coding sequence is TGTGCCAGCAGCCAGATTCGTACAGATACGCAGTATTTT.

The rearrangement joins TRBV2 to TRBJ2-3; 7 bases align to TRBD2. This CDR3 is built from 15 residues. Trimming took 3 bases from V and 4 from J; bases not matched to a gene: 7. The V gene's germline CDR1 is SNHLY and CDR2 FYNNEI. CDR3 in DNA: TGTGCCAGCAGTGAGTTTCTTGGGGGGGCAGATACGCAGTATTTT. Protein sequence: CASSEFLGGADTQYF.

The chain combines TRBV7-9 with TRBJ2-3, with D perhaps being TRBD1 or TRBD2 (5 bases each). In germline, CDR1 is SEHNR, CDR2 FQNEAQ (reference sequence). V was cut by 2 bases and J by 3 bases, with 12 bases left in between. The CDR3 consists of 15 residues. CDR3 protein: CASSLRDPGTDTQYF. The CDR3 region has the DNA TGTGCCAGCAGCTTACGGGACCCGGGGACAGATACGCAGTATTTT.

V and J are TRBV2 and TRBJ2-1; 9 nucleotides line up with TRBD1. The CDR3 length is 15 residues. The V segment lost 5 bases and the J segment 6 bases; nucleotides outside the gene matches: 8. Germline-derived CDR1 and CDR2 are SNHLY and FYNNEI. The CDR3, as DNA: TGTGCCAGCAGTTTCGGACAGGGGTTTGGCAATGAGCAGTTCTTC. This translates into CASSFGQGFGNEQFF. The full variable domain, with the rest looked up from reference TRBV2 and TRBJ2-1, is EPEVTQTPSHQVTQMGQEVILRCVPISNHLYFYWYRQILGQKVEFLVSFYNNEISEKSEIFDDQFSVERPDGSNFTLKIRSTKLEDSAMYFCASSFGQGFGNEQFFGPGTRLTVL.

This chain connects TRBV7-2 to TRBJ2-7; 8 nucleotides agree with TRBD1. This CDR3 has 17 residues. Germline V lookup: CDR1 SGHTA, CDR2 FQGNSA. Trimming took 5 bases from V and 4 from J; bases not matched to a gene: 16. CDR3 sequence (DNA): TGTGCCAGCAGCGCTCTCTCCTGGGACAGGCTAATTTACGAGCAGTACTTC. It codes for CASSALSWDRLIYEQYF. Full variable domain (outside the CDR3, taken from reference TRBV7-2 and TRBJ2-7): GAGVSQSPSNKVTEKGKDVELRCDPISGHTALYWYRQSLGQGLEFLIYFQGNSAPDKSGLPSDRFSAERTGGSVSTLTIQRTQQEDSAVYLCASSALSWDRLIYEQYFGPGTRLTVT.

The chain employs TRBV15 and TRBJ1-1; perhaps TRBD1 as D (6 bases). This CDR3 has 17 residues. Trimming took 0 bases from V and 4 from J, leaving 18 bases between them. From germline, CDR1 is LNHNV and CDR2 YYDKDF (reference sequence). The CDR3 DNA is TGTGCCACCAGCAGAGATCCCACGGCCGGACAGCTCACTGAAGCTTTCTTT. Its protein is CATSRDPTAGQLTEAFF.

J is TRBJ2-3 and V is TRBV29-1; TRBD2 aligns across 7 bases. This CDR3 region has 12 residues. Trimming at V came to 7 bases and at J to 2 bases, leaving 3 bases not matched to a gene. Germline loops: CDR1 SQVTM, CDR2 ANQGSEA. The CDR3 nucleotides are TGCAGCGCTAGCGGCCCCACAGATACGCAGTATTTT. Its translation is CSASGPTDTQYF.

Within the sample, this clone is medium-sized (0.01 to 0.1%). The chain employs TRBV27 and TRBJ2-7, with D uncertain. V lost 3 bases and J lost 6, with 12 bases in between. Germline V CDR1 and CDR2: MNHEY, SMNVEV (reference sequence). This CDR3 is 13 amino acids long. The CDR3 is CASSLDVKGEQYF. CDR3 in DNA: TGTGCCAGCAGTTTGGACGTAAAAGGCGAGCAGTACTTC.

The chain employs TRBV28 and TRBJ2-7, with D hard to call. Trimming left V 4 bases short and J 0 bases short, with 7 bases between. Per the germline V gene, CDR1 is MDHEN and CDR2 is SYDVKM. CDR3 length: 13 residues. The CDR3, as DNA: TGTGCCAGCAGTTCCGTTCTCTCCTACGAGCAGTACTTC. It yields the protein CASSSVLSYEQYF.